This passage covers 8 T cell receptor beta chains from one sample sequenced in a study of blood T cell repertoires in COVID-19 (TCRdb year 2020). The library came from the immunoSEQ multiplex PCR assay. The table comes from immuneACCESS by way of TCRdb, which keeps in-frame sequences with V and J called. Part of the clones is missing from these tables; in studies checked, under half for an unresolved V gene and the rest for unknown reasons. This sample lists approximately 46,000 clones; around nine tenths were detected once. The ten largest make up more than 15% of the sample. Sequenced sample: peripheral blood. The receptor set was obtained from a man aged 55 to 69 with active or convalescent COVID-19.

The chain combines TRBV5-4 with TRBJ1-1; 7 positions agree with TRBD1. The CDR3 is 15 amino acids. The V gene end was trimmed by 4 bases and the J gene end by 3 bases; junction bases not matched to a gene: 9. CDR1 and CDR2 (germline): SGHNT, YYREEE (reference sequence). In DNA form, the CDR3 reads TGTGCCAGCAGCGTAACGACAGGGTTCGACACTGAAGCTTTCTTT. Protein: CASSVTTGFDTEAFF.

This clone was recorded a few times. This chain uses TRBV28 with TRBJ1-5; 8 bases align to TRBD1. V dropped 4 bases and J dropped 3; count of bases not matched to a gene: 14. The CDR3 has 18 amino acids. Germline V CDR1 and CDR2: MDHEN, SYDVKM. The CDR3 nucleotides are TGTGCCAGCAGTTCCCTCGGGTTTACAGGGGGGTACAATCAGCCCCAGCATTTT. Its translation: CASSSLGFTGGYNQPQHF.

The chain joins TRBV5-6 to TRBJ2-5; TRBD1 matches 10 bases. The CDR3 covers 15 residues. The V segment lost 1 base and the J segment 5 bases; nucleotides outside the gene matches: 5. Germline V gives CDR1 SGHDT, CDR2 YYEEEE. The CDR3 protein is CASSLMTGGQETQYF. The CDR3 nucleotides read TGTGCCAGCAGCTTGATGACAGGGGGCCAGGAGACCCAGTACTTC.

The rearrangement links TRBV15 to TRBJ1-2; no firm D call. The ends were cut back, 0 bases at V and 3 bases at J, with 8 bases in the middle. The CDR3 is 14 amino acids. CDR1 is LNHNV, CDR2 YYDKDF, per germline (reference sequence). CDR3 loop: CATSRDARDYGYTF. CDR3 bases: TGTGCCACCAGCAGAGATGCGCGGGACTATGGCTACACCTTC.

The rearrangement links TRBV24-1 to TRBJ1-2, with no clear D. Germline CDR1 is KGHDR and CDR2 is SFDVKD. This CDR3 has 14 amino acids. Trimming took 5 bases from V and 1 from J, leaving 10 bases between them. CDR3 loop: CATSAGVFNYGYTF. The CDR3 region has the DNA TGTGCCACCAGTGCAGGCGTTTTTAACTATGGCTACACCTTC.

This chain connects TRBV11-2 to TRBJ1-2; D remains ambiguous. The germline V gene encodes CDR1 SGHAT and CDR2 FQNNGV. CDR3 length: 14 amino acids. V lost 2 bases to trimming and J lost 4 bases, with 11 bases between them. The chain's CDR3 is CASSLRVFGYGYTF. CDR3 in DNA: TGTGCCAGCAGCTTAAGAGTTTTTGGCTATGGCTACACCTTC.

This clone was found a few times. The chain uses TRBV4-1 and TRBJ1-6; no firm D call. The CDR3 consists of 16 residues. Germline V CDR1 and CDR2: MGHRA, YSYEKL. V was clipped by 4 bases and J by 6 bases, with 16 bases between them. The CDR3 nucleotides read TGCGCCAGCAGCCCTGGAGGAGAAACATTTAATTCACCCCTCCACTTT. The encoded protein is CASSPGGETFNSPLHF.

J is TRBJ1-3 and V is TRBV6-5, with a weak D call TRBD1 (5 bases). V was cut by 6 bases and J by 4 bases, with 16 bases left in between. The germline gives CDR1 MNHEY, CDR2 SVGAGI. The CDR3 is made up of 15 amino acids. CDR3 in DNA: TGTGCCAGCAGGAGGGACTTTACGAGGGGAAACACCATATATTTT. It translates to CASRRDFTRGNTIYF.